A single sample gave rise to the 32 T cell receptor beta chains below, sequenced in a study of T-cell reconstitution after alpha-beta-depleted transplantation in children. Unique molecular identifiers were built into the TCRbeta library. TCRdb recomputed calls from the PCR reads with MiXCR, one row per CDR3 protein. Among 750,000 to 950,000 distinct CDR3 sequences listed, roughly 16% were seen once. The specimen comprised PBMCs, mostly from graft donor cells, sampled 360 days after TCRalphabeta/CD19-depleted stem cell transplant. The receptors were sampled from a male patient between 5 and 17 years old who had a stem cell transplant for acute lymphoblastic leukemia, so the T cells may come from the graft donor.

This clonotype showed up just a few times. In nucleotides, the CDR3 is TGTGCCAGCAGAGGGGGACTGCTCAATGAGCAGTTCTTC. Encoded protein: CASRGGLLNEQFF. The genes are TRBV27 and TRBJ2-1; D assignment may be TRBD1 or TRBD2 (6 bases each). The germline V gene has CDR1 MNHEY and CDR2 SMNVEV (reference sequence). Trimming took off 6 bases at V and 6 bases at J, with 12 bases between the two ends. The CDR3 runs to 13 residues.

This clonotype was counted between two and nine times. V and J are TRBV12-3 or TRBV12-4 and TRBJ1-5; a weak D match, TRBD1 (6 bases). V shed 6 bases and J shed 11 bases, with 20 bases lying between them. The CDR3 consists of 14 residues. CDR3 sequence reads: CASRGTPKRVTQHF. CDR3 bases: TGTGCCAGCAGGGGGACACCCAAGCGGGTGACCCAGCATTTT.

This chain links TRBV2 with TRBJ2-7; D is undetermined. The CDR3 has 14 amino acids. The ends were cut back, 4 bases at V and 1 base at J, with 11 bases in the middle. Germline CDR1 and CDR2: SNHLY and FYNNEI. The CDR3, as DNA: TGTGCCAGCAGTGGTCAGGTGACTTCCTACGAGCAGTACTTC. Its protein is CASSGQVTSYEQYF.

The chain is built from TRBV5-6 and TRBJ2-2; TRBD1 agrees at 8 bases. Germline trimming cut 4 bases from V and 4 bases from J; bases unmatched to any gene: 21. Looked up from germline, CDR1 is SGHDT and CDR2 is YYEEEE. This CDR3 is built from 20 residues. The CDR3 nucleotides read TGTGCCAGCAGCCTTTATCCGCTACCGGGACAGGCGATCCTCACCGGGGAGCTGTTTTTT. Its translation is CASSLYPLPGQAILTGELFF.

This clonotype has only a few counts. The chain combines TRBV5-1 with TRBJ1-2, with 9 bases aligning to TRBD1. Trimming at V came to 4 bases and at J to 6 bases, leaving 7 bases not matched to a gene. The CDR3 extends over 14 amino acids. Per germline, CDR1 SGHRS and CDR2 YFSETQ. CDR3 nucleotides: TGCGCCAGCAGCCGGGGGGACAGGGAGGATGGCTACACCTTC. It encodes CASSRGDREDGYTF.

This rearrangement joins TRBV24-1 to TRBJ2-1, with D possibly TRBD1 on 6 matching bases. V was cut by 4 bases and J by 8 bases, with 14 bases left in between. CDR1 is KGHDR, CDR2 SFDVKD, per germline. CDR3 length equals 14 residues. The CDR3, as DNA: TGTGCCACCAGTGACACAGGGACGGTGGATGAGCAGTTCTTC. Encoded protein: CATSDTGTVDEQFF.

This chain joins TRBV6-1 and TRBJ2-3; D not resolved. Trimming cost V 2 bases and J 2 bases, with 11 bases left between them. CDR3 length: 15 amino acids. CDR1 is MNHNS and CDR2 is SASEGT in the germline V gene. The CDR3 bases are TGTGCCAGCAGTGAAACGCTGCACGCCACAGATACGCAGTATTTT. Translated, it gives CASSETLHATDTQYF.

This clonotype turned up a few times. This chain links TRBV9 with TRBJ2-7; TRBD2 matches at 7 bases. Germline V lookup: CDR1 SGDLS, CDR2 YYNGEE. Germline trimming cut 4 bases from V and 5 bases from J; bases unmatched to any gene: 6. The CDR3 runs 13 residues. Here the CDR3 reads CASSWEGGDEQYF. CDR3 nucleotides: TGTGCCAGCAGCTGGGAGGGAGGCGACGAGCAGTACTTC. Looking up the rest from reference TRBV9 and TRBJ2-7 gives the full variable domain: DSGVTQTPKHLITATGQRVTLRCSPRSGDLSVYWYQQSLDQGLQFLIQYYNGEERAKGNILERFSAQQFPDLHSELNLSSLELGDSALYFCASSWEGGDEQYFGPGTRLTVT.

J is TRBJ1-1 and V is TRBV14, with 8 bases fitting TRBD1. V gave up 4 bases and J gave up 3 bases; unmatched junction bases: 7. The CDR3 totals 15 residues. Germline V gives CDR1 SGHDN, CDR2 FVKESK. CDR3 loop: CASSRRQGIHTEAFF. The CDR3, as DNA: TGTGCCAGCAGCCGTCGACAGGGGATACACACTGAAGCTTTCTTT.

This clonotype was detected many times. The chain is built from TRBV5-1 and TRBJ2-5; D is unclear. Germline loops: CDR1 SGHRS, CDR2 YFSETQ. V was cut by 0 bases and J by 5 bases, with 11 bases left in between. CDR3 length: 14 amino acids. CDR3 sequence: CASSLEGHRETQYF. Here the CDR3 DNA reads TGCGCCAGCAGCTTGGAGGGCCATAGGGAGACCCAGTACTTC.

V gene TRBV6-5 combines with J gene TRBJ2-1, with D possibly being TRBD2 (5 bases). CDR1 MNHEY and CDR2 SVGAGI come from the germline V gene. V lost 2 bases and J lost 2, with 10 bases in between. This CDR3 contains 15 residues. For the CDR3, the DNA is TGTGCCAGCAGTTACGGAGCGGAGCCCTACAATGAGCAGTTCTTC. This sequence encodes CASSYGAEPYNEQFF.

The chain links TRBV4-1 to TRBJ2-1; D perhaps matches TRBD2 (6 bases). Germline V CDR1 and CDR2: MGHRA, YSYEKL. Trimming pared 4 bases from V and 0 bases from J, leaving 10 bases between. This CDR3 contains 15 residues. The CDR3 sequence: CASSRGDDSYNEQFF. CDR3 in DNA: TGCGCCAGCAGCCGGGGGGACGACTCCTACAATGAGCAGTTCTTC.

This clonotype has more than one count but fewer than ten. The chain recombines TRBV24-1 with TRBJ2-3; 7 nucleotides line up with TRBD2. The CDR3 consists of 15 residues. Germline assignment: CDR1 KGHDR and CDR2 SFDVKD. The ends lost 4 bases at V and 0 bases at J; junction bases unmatched: 3. CDR3: CATSESGTSTDTQYF. CDR3 coding DNA: TGTGCCACCAGTGAGAGCGGGACTAGCACAGATACGCAGTATTTT.

This sequence joins TRBV5-5 and TRBJ2-1, with 8 nucleotides matching TRBD1. There are 13 residues in the CDR3. Germline CDR1 is SGHKS and CDR2 is YYEKEE (reference sequence). The V and J ends lost 0 bases and 10 bases, in that order; junction bases with no gene match: 3. The CDR3 sequence: CASSLEWTGEQFF. Here the CDR3 DNA reads TGTGCCAGCAGCTTGGAGTGGACAGGGGAGCAGTTCTTC. The variable domain in full, with the rest retrieved from reference TRBV5-5 and TRBJ2-1, is DAGVTQSPTHLIKTRGQQVTLRCSPISGHKSVSWYQQVLGQGPQFIFQYYEKEERGRGNFPDRFSARQFPNYSSELNVNALLLGDSALYLCASSLEWTGEQFFGPGTRLTVL.

This clonotype has only a few counts. V usage is TRBV5-1 and J usage is TRBJ1-1; D remains unclear. Germline assignment: CDR1 SGHRS and CDR2 YFSETQ. V gave up 5 bases and J gave up 4 bases, with 21 bases separating them. The CDR3 is 16 amino acids. The CDR3 loop reads CASRIGIPYRGTEAFF. The CDR3, as DNA: TGCGCCAGCAGGATCGGGATACCATACCGGGGCACTGAAGCTTTCTTT.

This chain uses TRBV7-9 with TRBJ2-5; 9 nucleotides agree with TRBD2. The CDR3 contains 17 residues. The germline CDR1 and CDR2 sequences are SEHNR and FQNEAQ (reference sequence). Unmatched junction bases numbered 17, after V lost 5 bases and J lost 7 bases. CDR3 in DNA: TGTGCCAGCAGCCCTAGTGGCGGGAGGGCCCTACTCGGGACCCAGTACTTC. Protein product: CASSPSGGRALLGTQYF.

This clonotype was picked up a small number of times. The chain uses TRBV7-2 and TRBJ2-1, with D possibly TRBD2 on 6 matching bases. This CDR3 is built from 16 residues. The V end was cut by 5 bases, the J end by 13 bases, with 27 bases between. Germline CDR1 SGHTA, CDR2 FQGNSA. The CDR3 reads CASSPQSGFAGYNQFF. CDR3 DNA: TGTGCCAGCAGCCCCCAGTCGGGCTTTGCGGGATATAACCAGTTCTTC.

V is TRBV5-1 and J is TRBJ2-3; D tentatively fits TRBD1 or TRBD2 (5 bases each). The V and J ends lost 1 base and 4 bases respectively, with 19 bases between them. CDR1 SGHRS and CDR2 YFSETQ come from the germline V gene. This CDR3 has 17 amino acids. CDR3 DNA: TGCGCCAGCAGCTTGATGAGCGGCCGGGGCAGATCAGATACGCAGTATTTT. This gives the protein CASSLMSGRGRSDTQYF.

The table lists this clonotype with a few counts. The J gene is TRBJ2-5, the V gene TRBV12-3 or TRBV12-4; D not resolved. V was cut by 0 bases and J by 5 bases, with 7 bases left in between. This CDR3 has 13 residues. CDR3 loop: CASSLAPDETQYF. The DNA of the CDR3 is TGTGCCAGCAGTTTAGCCCCGGATGAGACCCAGTACTTC.

The table lists this clonotype with many counts. Germline is not matched at one junction end, which may reflect a read error. The J gene is TRBJ2-7, the V gene TRBV5-1, with D perhaps matching TRBD2 (6 bases). CDR1 and CDR2 from the germline V gene are SGHRS and YFSETQ. CDR3 length: 15 residues. The CDR3 nucleotides are TGTGCCAGCAGTTTAGGCGGGACCGTTTCCTACGAGCAGTACTTC. It is translated as CASSLGGTVSYEQYF.

The V call is TRBV10-3, the J call TRBJ2-7; D possibly corresponds to TRBD2 (6 bases). The CDR3 spans 14 residues. V was cut by 3 bases and J by 6 bases, with 15 bases left in between. CDR1 is ENHRY and CDR2 is SYGVKD in the germline V gene. The DNA of the CDR3 is TGTGCCATCAGTGAAAACATCCGGAGGGGCGAGCAGTACTTC. It translates to CAISENIRRGEQYF.

Points on this clonotype: At one end, the junction sequence differs from germline, possibly due to a read error. This rearrangement joins TRBV20-1 to TRBJ2-1; 8 nucleotides line up with TRBD2. The V gene's germline CDR1 is DFQATT and CDR2 SNEGSKA (reference sequence). The CDR3 has 15 residues. DNA of the CDR3: TGCAGTGCTAGAGATCCCCAAAATAGCGGGAATGAGCTTGTCTTC. Protein sequence: CSARDPQNSGNELVF.

The chain links TRBV5-1 to TRBJ1-4; a possible D gene is TRBD1 (5 bases). The CDR3 sequence is 17 residues long. Germline V CDR1 and CDR2: SGHRS, YFSETQ. The V and J ends lost 0 bases and 5 bases respectively, with 17 bases between them. The CDR3 is CASSLGRDSDSNEKLFF. The CDR3 DNA reads as TGCGCCAGCAGCTTGGGGAGAGACTCAGACAGCAATGAAAAACTGTTTTTT.

This clonotype came up a few times. This chain links TRBV27 with TRBJ2-1; maybe TRBD2 (6 bases). Germline CDR1 is MNHEY and CDR2 is SMNVEV (reference sequence). This CDR3 region has 15 residues. Trimming shortened V by 8 bases and J by 5 bases, and 19 bases separated the two germline ends. The CDR3 here is CASCWREDRNNEQFF. The CDR3 DNA is TGTGCCAGCTGTTGGCGGGAAGATCGGAACAATGAGCAGTTCTTC.

V is TRBV10-3 and J is TRBJ2-7; D perhaps matches TRBD2 (5 bases). Deletions cut 3 bases from V and 0 bases from J, with 6 bases between. Germline V gene lookup returns CDR1 ENHRY and CDR2 SYGVKD. The CDR3 runs 13 residues. CDR3 DNA: TGTGCCATCAGTGAAACTAGCTCCTACGAGCAGTACTTC. Translated: CAISETSSYEQYF.

This clonotype was seen only a few times. The rearrangement joins TRBV7-9 to TRBJ2-5; D gene ambiguous. The germline CDR1 and CDR2 sequences are SEHNR and FQNEAQ (reference sequence). Trimming shortened V by 2 bases and J by 0 bases, and 16 bases separated the two germline ends. This CDR3 is 17 amino acids long. CDR3 sequence reads: CASSLRVLLWDQETQYF. CDR3 nucleotides: TGTGCCAGCAGCTTACGGGTCTTGTTGTGGGACCAAGAGACCCAGTACTTC.

This clonotype was detected ten times or more. V gene TRBV27 combines with J gene TRBJ2-2; possible D gene TRBD2, 6 bases. Trimming shortened V by 5 bases and J by 10 bases, and 11 bases separated the two germline ends. CDR3 length: 12 residues. In germline, CDR1 is MNHEY, CDR2 SMNVEV (reference sequence). The CDR3 reads CASSPTSEELFF. The CDR3 DNA follows: TGTGCCAGCAGTCCGACTAGTGAGGAGCTGTTTTTT.

The chain carries TRBV3-1 and TRBJ2-1; 7 bases match TRBD2. CDR1 and CDR2 (germline): LGHDT, YNNKEL (reference sequence). CDR3 length equals 13 residues. Losses at the gene ends were 4 bases for V and 9 bases for J; bases not matched to a gene: 6. The CDR3 spells CASSLREWGEQFF. The CDR3 DNA sequence: TGTGCCAGCAGCCTGCGGGAGTGGGGTGAGCAGTTCTTC.

The chain has TRBV18 and TRBJ2-7; TRBD2 matches at 13 bases. Germline-derived CDR1 and CDR2 are KGHSH and LQKENI. The CDR3 consists of 14 residues. The V segment lost 8 bases and the J segment 6 bases; nucleotides outside the gene matches: 7. This chain's CDR3 is CASSPGLAGREQYF. The CDR3, as DNA: TGTGCCAGCAGCCCGGGACTAGCGGGGCGCGAGCAGTACTTC.

In its sample, this clonotype was seen many times. V is TRBV7-8 and J is TRBJ2-2; 7 nucleotides match TRBD2. The CDR3 totals 16 residues. Germline CDR1 reads SGHVS; CDR2 reads FQNEAQ. V dropped 2 bases and J dropped 2; count of bases not matched to a gene: 5. The CDR3 loop is CASSLWLAANTGELFF. CDR3 nucleotides: TGTGCCAGCAGCTTATGGCTAGCGGCCAACACCGGGGAGCTGTTTTTT.

The chain recombines TRBV9 with TRBJ1-2; 10 nucleotides match TRBD1. The CDR3 extends over 14 amino acids. V trimming: 4 bases; J trimming: 8 bases; junction bases outside the gene matches: 8. The germline CDR1 and CDR2 sequences are SGDLS and YYNGEE. The CDR3 region has the DNA TGTGCCAGCAGCATCACGGGACAGGGGAACGGCTACACCTTC. It yields the protein CASSITGQGNGYTF.

This clonotype has just a few counts. The chain has TRBV10-3 and TRBJ2-1, with D tentatively TRBD2 (6 bases). The CDR3 consists of 15 residues. V shed 6 bases and J shed 2 bases, with 14 bases lying between them. Germline CDR1 ENHRY, CDR2 SYGVKD. CDR3 sequence (DNA): TGTGCCATCAGACCCGGGACTGGACCCTACAATGAGCAGTTCTTC. Translating gives CAIRPGTGPYNEQFF.